Listed below are T cell receptor beta chains from one sample, sequenced in a study of response to subunit inactivated influenza vaccine. One entry per CDR3 protein results from TCRdb running MiXCR on the RT-PCR reads. Of approximately 500,000 distinct CDR3 sequences in the sample, 14% are singletons; the top ten hold 11%. Sequencing was performed on PBMCs from blood, taken 12 days after vaccination. The receptor set was obtained from a man aged 45 to 65 who received an inactivated influenza vaccine. Both conserved end residues are trimmed from each CDR3.

v_call	j_call	cdr3_aa
TRBV9	TRBJ2-1	ASSGQGSPYNEQF
TRBV21-1	TRBJ2-3	ARGGTSGVVADTQY
TRBV2	TRBJ2-5	AMGPRVIQETQY
TRBV20-1	TRBJ2-7	SARDRQTKQY
TRBV25-1	TRBJ2-4	ASSAAGGEEAAKNIQY
TRBV5-6	TRBJ2-5	ASSHFTGREETQY
TRBV12-3/TRBV12-4	TRBJ1-2	ASSLGSANYGYT
TRBV5-6	TRBJ2-2	ASIGLAGDTGELF
TRBV27	TRBJ2-2	ASSWRAGRSVTGELF
TRBV7-8	TRBJ2-3	ASSLQGAMGTDTQY
TRBV20-1	TRBJ1-6	SASEAGDNSPLH
TRBV18	TRBJ1-1	ASSGQGKDTEAF
TRBV7-9	TRBJ2-7	ASSLEGGGTYEQY
TRBV11-2	TRBJ2-2	ASSPIRGNTGELF
TRBV27	TRBJ1-6	ASSTGTGGRSPLH
TRBV7-2	TRBJ2-1	ASSFAPAGETYNEQF
TRBV9	TRBJ2-5	ASSVASSKTQY
TRBV7-2	TRBJ2-7	ASSLDRDVPYEQY
TRBV12-5	TRBJ2-3	ASGLDRGRRGTDTQY
TRBV12-3/TRBV12-4	TRBJ1-2	ASSLAGRGQDYGYT
TRBV5-5	TRBJ2-5	ASSFYTEETQY
TRBV7-9	TRBJ2-7	ASSLVGRHEQY
TRBV3-1	TRBJ2-5	ASSQDLGLAQETQY
TRBV12-3/TRBV12-4	TRBJ1-5	ASSPDRGDNQPQH
TRBV28	TRBJ2-5	ASGLRPETQY
TRBV7-2	TRBJ2-2	ASSLGSGRDFSGELF
TRBV12-3/TRBV12-4	TRBJ1-1	ALAGQRNTEAF
TRBV27	TRBJ2-5	ASSPKGQGAVTQY
TRBV29-1	TRBJ1-1	SVDRNTEAF
TRBV7-7	TRBJ2-2	ASSTTAGGELF
TRBV5-1	TRBJ2-7	ALDGAGRSYEQY
TRBV12-3/TRBV12-4	TRBJ1-2	ASSTTGQSYGYT
TRBV29-1	TRBJ1-1	SVGAGTGQAF
TRBV7-9	TRBJ2-5	ASSSGTSGLRETQY
TRBV29-1	TRBJ2-7	SATGTGQFYRLDEQY
TRBV3-1	TRBJ1-5	ASSQDLQGFQPQH
TRBV5-5	TRBJ2-7	ASSMDRRGQY
TRBV12-3/TRBV12-4	TRBJ1-1	ASNDGQGNTEAF
TRBV12-3/TRBV12-4	TRBJ1-2	ASSFGYGYT
TRBV11-2	TRBJ2-1	ASSLFLAGFSSYNEQF
TRBV3-1	TRBJ2-5	ASSEVAETQY
TRBV5-1	TRBJ2-5	ASSLAGTGETQY
TRBV5-1	TRBJ2-5	ASSPRTGGGETQY
TRBV20-1	TRBJ2-4	SASPSGADIQY
TRBV5-5	TRBJ2-5	ASRPTIDQETQY
TRBV5-1	TRBJ2-5	ASSPLAGGPETQY
TRBV4-1	TRBJ2-6	ASSQDPLLNSGANVLT
TRBV4-3	TRBJ1-2	ASSQHQGAIVGYT
TRBV6-1	TRBJ1-2	ASSNNDQGARGYT
TRBV5-1	TRBJ1-2	ASSLATGSRYGYT
TRBV20-1	TRBJ1-1	SATQDGKNTEAF
TRBV2	TRBJ1-2	ASTQEQINYGYT